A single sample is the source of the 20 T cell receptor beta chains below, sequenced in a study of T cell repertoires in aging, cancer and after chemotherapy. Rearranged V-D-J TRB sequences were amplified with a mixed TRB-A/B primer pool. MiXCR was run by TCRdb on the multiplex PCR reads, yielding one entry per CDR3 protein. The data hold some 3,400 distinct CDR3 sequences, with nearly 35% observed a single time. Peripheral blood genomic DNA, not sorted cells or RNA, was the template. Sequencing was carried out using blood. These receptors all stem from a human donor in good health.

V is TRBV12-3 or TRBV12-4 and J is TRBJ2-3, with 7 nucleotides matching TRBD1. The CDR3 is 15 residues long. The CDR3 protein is CASDRTGVATDTQYF. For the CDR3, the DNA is TGTGCTAGTGACCGGACAGGAGTAGCCACAGATACGCAGTATTTT.

The CDR3 is CASRAPGQGIGGELFF. The DNA of the CDR3 is TGTGCCAGCAGGGCCCCGGGACAGGGAATCGGCGGGGAGCTGTTTTTT. V is TRBV5-4 and J is TRBJ2-2; 9 bases are shared with TRBD1. Unmatched junction bases numbered 12, after V lost 5 bases and J lost 7 bases. Germline values: CDR1 SGHNT, CDR2 YYREEE (reference sequence). The CDR3 has 16 residues.

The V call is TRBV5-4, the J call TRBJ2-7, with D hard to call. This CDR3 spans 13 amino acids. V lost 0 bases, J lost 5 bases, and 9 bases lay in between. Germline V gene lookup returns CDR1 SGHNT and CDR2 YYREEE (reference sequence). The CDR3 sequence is CASSLGHLDEQYF. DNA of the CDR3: TGTGCCAGCAGCTTGGGACACTTGGACGAGCAGTACTTC.

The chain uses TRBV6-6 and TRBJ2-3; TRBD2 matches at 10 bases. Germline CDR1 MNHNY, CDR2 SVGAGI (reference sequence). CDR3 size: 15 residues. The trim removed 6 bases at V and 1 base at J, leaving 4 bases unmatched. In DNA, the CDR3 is TGTGCCAGCAGCGGTAGCGGGGGGCGCACAGATACGCAGTATTTT. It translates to CASSGSGGRTDTQYF.

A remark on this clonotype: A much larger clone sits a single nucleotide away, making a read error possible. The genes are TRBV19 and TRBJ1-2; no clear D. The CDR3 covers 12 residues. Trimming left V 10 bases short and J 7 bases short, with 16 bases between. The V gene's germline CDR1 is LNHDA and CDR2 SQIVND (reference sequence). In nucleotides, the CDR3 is TGTGCCATTAGAACGGCACCGCGTGGCTACACCTTC. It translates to CAIRTAPRGYTF.

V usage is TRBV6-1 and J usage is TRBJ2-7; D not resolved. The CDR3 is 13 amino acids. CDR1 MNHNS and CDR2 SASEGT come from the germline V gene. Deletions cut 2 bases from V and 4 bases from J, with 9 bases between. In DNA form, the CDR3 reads TGTGCCAGCAGTGAACCAGCCCGATACGAGCAGTACTTC. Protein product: CASSEPARYEQYF.

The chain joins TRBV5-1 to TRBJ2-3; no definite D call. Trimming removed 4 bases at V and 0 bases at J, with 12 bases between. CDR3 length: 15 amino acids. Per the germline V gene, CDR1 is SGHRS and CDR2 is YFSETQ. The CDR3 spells CASSRTVLSTDTQYF. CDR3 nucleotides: TGCGCCAGCAGCCGGACGGTTTTAAGCACAGATACGCAGTATTTT.

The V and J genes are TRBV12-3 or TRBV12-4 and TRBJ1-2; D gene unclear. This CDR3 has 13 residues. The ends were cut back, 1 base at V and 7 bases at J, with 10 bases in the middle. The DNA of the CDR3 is TGTGCCAGCAGTTTAGAGGGCGGCCGTGGCTACACCTTC. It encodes CASSLEGGRGYTF.

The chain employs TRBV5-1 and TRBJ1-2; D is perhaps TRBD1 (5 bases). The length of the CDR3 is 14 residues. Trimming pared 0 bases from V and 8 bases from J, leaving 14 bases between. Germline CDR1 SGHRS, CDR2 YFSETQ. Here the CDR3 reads CASSLVGQGRGYTF. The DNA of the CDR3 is TGCGCCAGCAGCTTGGTCGGGCAGGGCCGCGGCTACACCTTC. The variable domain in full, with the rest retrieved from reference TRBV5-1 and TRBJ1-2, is KAGVTQTPRYLIKTRGQQVTLSCSPISGHRSVSWYQQTPGQGLQFLFEYFSETQRNKGNFPGRFSGRQFSNSRSEMNVSTLELGDSALYLCASSLVGQGRGYTFGSGTRLTVV.

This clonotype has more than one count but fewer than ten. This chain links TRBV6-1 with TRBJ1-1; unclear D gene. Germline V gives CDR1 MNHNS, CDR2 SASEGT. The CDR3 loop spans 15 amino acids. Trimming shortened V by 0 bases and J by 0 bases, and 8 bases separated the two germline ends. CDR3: CASSEAWLLNTEAFF. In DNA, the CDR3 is TGTGCCAGCAGTGAAGCGTGGCTGCTGAACACTGAAGCTTTCTTT.

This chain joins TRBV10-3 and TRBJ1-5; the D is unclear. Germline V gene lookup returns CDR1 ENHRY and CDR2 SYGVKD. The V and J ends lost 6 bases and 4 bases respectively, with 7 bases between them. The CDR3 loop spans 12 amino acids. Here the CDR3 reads CAIRDGNQPQHF. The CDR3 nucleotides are TGTGCCATCAGGGACGGTAATCAGCCCCAGCATTTT.

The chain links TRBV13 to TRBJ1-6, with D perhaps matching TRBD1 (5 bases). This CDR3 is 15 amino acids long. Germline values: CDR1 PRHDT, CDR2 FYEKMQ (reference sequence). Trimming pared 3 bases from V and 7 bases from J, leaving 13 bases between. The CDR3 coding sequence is TGTGCCAGCAGCTTTGGGGACCCGGGGAATTCACCCCTCCACTTT. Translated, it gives CASSFGDPGNSPLHF. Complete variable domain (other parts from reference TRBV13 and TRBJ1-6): AAGVIQSPRHLIKEKRETATLKCYPIPRHDTVYWYQQGPGQDPQFLISFYEKMQSDKGSIPDRFSAQQFSDYHSELNMSSLELGDSALYFCASSFGDPGNSPLHFGNGTRLTVT.

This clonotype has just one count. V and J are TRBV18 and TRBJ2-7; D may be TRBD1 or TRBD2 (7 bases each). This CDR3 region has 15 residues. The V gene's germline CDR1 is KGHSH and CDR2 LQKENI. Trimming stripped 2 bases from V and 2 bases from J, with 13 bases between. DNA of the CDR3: TGTGCCAGCTCACCAGGGGGGGACAGTACCTACGAGCAGTACTTC. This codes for CASSPGGDSTYEQYF.

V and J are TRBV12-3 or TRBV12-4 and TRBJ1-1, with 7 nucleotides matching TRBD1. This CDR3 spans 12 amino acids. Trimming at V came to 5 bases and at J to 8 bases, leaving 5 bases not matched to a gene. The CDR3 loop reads CASSAGTAEAFF. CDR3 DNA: TGTGCCAGCAGTGCCGGGACAGCCGAAGCTTTCTTT.

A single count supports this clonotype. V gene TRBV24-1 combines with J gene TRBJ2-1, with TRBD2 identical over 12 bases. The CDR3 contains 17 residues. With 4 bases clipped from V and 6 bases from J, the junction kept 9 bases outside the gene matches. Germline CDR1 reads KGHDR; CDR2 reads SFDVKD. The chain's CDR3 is CATSDFTTSGRVNEQFF. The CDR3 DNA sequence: TGTGCCACCAGTGACTTCACGACTAGCGGGAGAGTCAATGAGCAGTTCTTC.

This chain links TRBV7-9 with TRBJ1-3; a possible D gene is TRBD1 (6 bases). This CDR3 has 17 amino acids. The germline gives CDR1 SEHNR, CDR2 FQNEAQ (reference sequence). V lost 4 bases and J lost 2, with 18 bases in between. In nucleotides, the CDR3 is TGTGCCAGCAGCTACTGGGGGGGCCCGACCCCTGGAAACACCATATATTTT. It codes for CASSYWGGPTPGNTIYF.

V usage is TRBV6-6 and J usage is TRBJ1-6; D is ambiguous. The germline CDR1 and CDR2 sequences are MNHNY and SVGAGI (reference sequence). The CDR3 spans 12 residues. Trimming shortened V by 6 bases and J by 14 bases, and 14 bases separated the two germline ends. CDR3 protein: CASSFFEESLHF. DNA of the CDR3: TGTGCCAGCAGCTTCTTCGAGGAATCCCTCCACTTT.

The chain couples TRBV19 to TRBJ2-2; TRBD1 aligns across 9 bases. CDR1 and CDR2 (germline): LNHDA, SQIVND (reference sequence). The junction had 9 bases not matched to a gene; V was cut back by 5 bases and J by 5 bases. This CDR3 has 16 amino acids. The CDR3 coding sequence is TGTGCCAGTAGTCAACAGGGGGCCGTTAGAACCGGGGAGCTGTTTTTT. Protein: CASSQQGAVRTGELFF. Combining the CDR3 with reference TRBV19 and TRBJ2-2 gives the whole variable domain DGGITQSPKYLFRKEGQNVTLSCEQNLNHDAMYWYRQDPGQGLRLIYYSQIVNDFQKGDIAEGYSVSREKKESFPLTVTSAQKNPTAFYLCASSQQGAVRTGELFFGEGSRLTVL.

The CDR3 reads CASMGQAQHF. The CDR3 DNA is TGTGCCAGCATGGGGCAGGCCCAGCATTTT. The V call is TRBV6-6, the J call TRBJ1-5, with D maybe TRBD1 (5 bases). V lost 7 bases and J 11 bases, leaving 9 bases between the germline ends. CDR1 is MNHNY, CDR2 SVGAGI, per germline (reference sequence). This CDR3 region has 10 residues.

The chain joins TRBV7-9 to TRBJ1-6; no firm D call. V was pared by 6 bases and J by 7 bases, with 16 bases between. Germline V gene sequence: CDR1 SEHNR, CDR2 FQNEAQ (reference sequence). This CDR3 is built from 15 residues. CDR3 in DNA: TGTGCCAGCAGTGAAGCGGACGGGATGAATTCACCCCTCCACTTT. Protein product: CASSEADGMNSPLHF.